These 21 T cell receptor beta chains originate from one sample sequenced in a study of blood T cell repertoires in COVID-19. Here immunoSEQ multiplex PCR was the method, and the copy in TCRdb shows in-frame clones only, minus some. Of 150,000 to 160,000 clones in the sample, approximately 86% were seen once. Sequenced material: peripheral blood. The receptors come from a man in his fifties or sixties with COVID-19, enrolled during active disease.

The rearrangement uses TRBV27 and TRBJ1-3; 7 bases map to TRBD1. The V and J ends lost 5 bases and 2 bases, in that order; junction bases with no gene match: 9. Looked up from germline, CDR1 is MNHEY and CDR2 is SMNVEV (reference sequence). This CDR3 contains 16 residues. For the CDR3, the DNA is TGTGCCAGCAGTCCGACGCCTACAGGGGCTGGAAACACCATATATTTT. Translated, it gives CASSPTPTGAGNTIYF.

The chain uses TRBV5-1 and TRBJ2-3, with D unclear. V was cut by 4 bases and J by 2 bases, with 8 bases left in between. This CDR3 is built from 13 residues. Per the germline V gene, CDR1 is SGHRS and CDR2 is YFSETQ. The CDR3: CASSAPYTDTQYF. In DNA form, the CDR3 reads TGCGCCAGCAGCGCCCCCTACACAGATACGCAGTATTTT.

V is TRBV10-3 and J is TRBJ2-7; TRBD2 aligns across 11 bases. Germline trimming cut 2 bases from V and 1 base from J; bases unmatched to any gene: 1. The germline CDR1 and CDR2 sequences are ENHRY and SYGVKD. This CDR3 has 15 residues. The CDR3 reads CAISEASGRSYEQYF. DNA for the CDR3: TGTGCCATCAGTGAGGCTAGCGGGAGGTCCTACGAGCAGTACTTC.

The chain uses TRBV6-1 and TRBJ1-1, with a tentative D call TRBD1 (5 bases). Germline assignment: CDR1 MNHNS and CDR2 SASEGT. This CDR3 contains 14 residues. The germline V and J ends were trimmed by 3 bases and 5 bases, with 13 bases remaining between them. DNA for the CDR3: TGTGCCAGCAGTGAGTATCGGGGGGGGACTGAAGCTTTCTTT. It is translated as CASSEYRGGTEAFF.

The chain joins TRBV3-1 (or the pseudogene TRBV3-2) to TRBJ1-1; D gene ambiguous. Germline-derived CDR1 and CDR2 are LGHDT and YNNKEL (reference sequence). This CDR3 region has 15 residues. The V end lost 1 base, the J end lost 1 base, and 10 bases lay between the germline ends. The CDR3 sequence is CASSQGAGGNTEAFF. The CDR3, as DNA: TGTGCCAGCAGCCAAGGGGCAGGAGGGAACACTGAAGCTTTCTTT.

There are a few counts of this clone. This sequence joins TRBV28 and TRBJ1-1; D gene uncertain. Germline values: CDR1 MDHEN, CDR2 SYDVKM. V lost 7 bases and J lost 2, with 20 bases in between. The CDR3 spans 16 residues. Written as DNA, the CDR3 is TGTGCCAGCATCAATCTGAAGGGCGCGGGTAACACTGAAGCTTTCTTT. Translation: CASINLKGAGNTEAFF.

The chain couples TRBV6-5 to TRBJ2-6; no clear D. Germline loops: CDR1 MNHEY, CDR2 SVGAGI. The CDR3 is 15 amino acids. V was cut by 6 bases and J by 0 bases, with 9 bases left in between. The CDR3: CASSRVLSGANVLTF. CDR3 DNA: TGTGCCAGCAGCCGAGTTCTCTCTGGGGCCAACGTCCTGACTTTC.

The chain uses TRBV7-9 and TRBJ1-2; D is undetermined. This CDR3 spans 13 amino acids. CDR1 is SEHNR, CDR2 FQNEAQ, per germline (reference sequence). Trimming stripped 3 bases from V and 5 bases from J, with 10 bases between. In DNA, the CDR3 is TGTGCCAGCAGCTTGATGGGCGATTATGGCTACACCTTC. Protein sequence: CASSLMGDYGYTF. Together with reference TRBV7-9 and TRBJ1-2, the CDR3 gives the full variable domain: DTGVSQNPRHKITKRGQNVTFRCDPISEHNRLYWYRQTLGQGPEFLTYFQNEAQLEKSRLLSDRFSAERPKGSFSTLEIQRTEQGDSAMYLCASSLMGDYGYTFGSGTRLTVV.

This clone was picked up a small number of times. The genes are TRBV4-3 and TRBJ2-3; unclear D gene. The CDR3 sequence is 18 residues long. V shed 0 bases and J shed 0 bases, with 16 bases lying between them. The germline gives CDR1 LGHNA, CDR2 YSLEER. In nucleotides, the CDR3 is TGCGCCAGCAGCCAAGATAGTTCCGCCGGCAGGAGCACAGATACGCAGTATTTT. This sequence encodes CASSQDSSAGRSTDTQYF.

The chain is built from TRBV5-4 and TRBJ1-5, with a weak D call TRBD1 (5 bases). This CDR3 has 13 amino acids. Germline CDR1 SGHNT, CDR2 YYREEE (reference sequence). Trimming removed 2 bases at V and 2 bases at J, with 5 bases between. The DNA of the CDR3 is TGTGCCAGCAGCTTACAGGGCAATCAGCCCCAGCATTTT. It codes for CASSLQGNQPQHF.

The chain couples TRBV5-1 to TRBJ1-2; 9 bases align to TRBD1. V lost 0 bases to trimming and J lost 6 bases; unmatched junction nucleotides: 3. The germline gives CDR1 SGHRS, CDR2 YFSETQ. CDR3 size: 14 residues. CDR3: CASSLGDRVDGYTF. The CDR3 DNA is TGCGCCAGCAGCTTGGGGGACAGGGTTGATGGCTACACCTTC.

This chain links TRBV7-2 with TRBJ2-7; tentatively, D is TRBD1 (6 bases). Germline values: CDR1 SGHTA, CDR2 FQGNSA. V was pared by 3 bases and J by 4 bases, with 10 bases between. CDR3 size: 13 residues. As DNA, the CDR3 is TGTGCCAGCAGCTTTCAACAGGGTTACGAGCAGTACTTC. Encoded protein: CASSFQQGYEQYF. Variable domain in full (rest from reference TRBV7-2 and TRBJ2-7): GAGVSQSPSNKVTEKGKDVELRCDPISGHTALYWYRQSLGQGLEFLIYFQGNSAPDKSGLPSDRFSAERTGGSVSTLTIQRTQQEDSAVYLCASSFQQGYEQYFGPGTRLTVT.

The V and J genes are TRBV28 and TRBJ1-3; TRBD1 matches at 7 bases. The CDR3 spans 15 residues. Germline V gene sequence: CDR1 MDHEN, CDR2 SYDVKM. Trimming cost V 2 bases and J 5 bases; bases outside gene matches: 6. The CDR3 DNA reads TGTGCCAGCAGTTTACGCCAGGGGGGCAGAAACACCATATATTTT. This translates into CASSLRQGGRNTIYF.

The chain carries TRBV19 and TRBJ1-4; D is uncertain. CDR1 is LNHDA, CDR2 SQIVND, per germline (reference sequence). V dropped 6 bases and J dropped 8 bases, with 13 bases sitting between them. The CDR3 is 13 amino acids. The CDR3 region has the DNA TGTGCCAGTAGCCCTTTTGGCGGCGAAAAACTGTTTTTT. It codes for CASSPFGGEKLFF.

The J gene is TRBJ1-2, the V gene TRBV30; unclear D gene. This CDR3 spans 14 amino acids. Germline V gene lookup returns CDR1 GTSNPN and CDR2 SVGIG (reference sequence). V shed 0 bases and J shed 7 bases, with 15 bases lying between them. CDR3 nucleotide sequence: TGTGCCTGGAGTGTACAGTCGGGGTACTCTGGCTACACCTTC. Its translation: CAWSVQSGYSGYTF.

J is TRBJ1-6 and V is TRBV5-1; maybe TRBD1 (5 bases). V lost 0 bases and J 9 bases, leaving 13 bases between the germline ends. There are 15 residues in the CDR3. Germline CDR1 SGHRS, CDR2 YFSETQ. The CDR3 is CASSLEAGSFSPLHF. In DNA, the CDR3 is TGCGCCAGCAGCTTGGAGGCAGGGTCGTTTTCACCCCTCCACTTT.

This chain connects TRBV4-1 to TRBJ1-5; a weak D match, TRBD1 (6 bases). V gave up 0 bases and J gave up 7 bases, with 22 bases separating them. There are 18 residues in the CDR3. Germline V gives CDR1 MGHRA, CDR2 YSYEKL. The CDR3 nucleotides read TGCGCCAGCAGCCAAGATATACCCCAGGGGCCGGCGAGGCAGCCCCAGCATTTT. It translates to CASSQDIPQGPARQPQHF.

The rearrangement uses TRBV27 and TRBJ1-5; no reliable D call. V gave up 5 bases and J gave up 6 bases, with 11 bases separating them. The germline V gene encodes CDR1 MNHEY and CDR2 SMNVEV (reference sequence). The CDR3 sequence is 13 residues long. The CDR3 loop reads CASSLTVIQPQHF. The CDR3 DNA reads as TGTGCCAGCAGTCTTACAGTTATTCAGCCCCAGCATTTT.

The table lists this clone with a few counts. The chain links TRBV11-2 to TRBJ2-5, with 10 nucleotides matching TRBD1. Germline CDR1 and CDR2: SGHAT and FQNNGV. The CDR3 consists of 15 residues. With V trimmed by 5 bases and J by 5 bases, 8 bases remained unmatched. Here the CDR3 reads CASSPTGGARETQYF. In nucleotides, the CDR3 is TGTGCCAGCAGCCCGACAGGGGGCGCGAGGGAGACCCAGTACTTC.

The CDR3 reads CASSGLPGGTGELFF. The CDR3 region has the DNA TGTGCCAGTTCTGGCTTACCCGGAGGCACCGGGGAGCTGTTTTTT. The rearrangement uses TRBV19 and TRBJ2-2, with D tentatively TRBD2 (5 bases). The CDR3 sequence is 15 residues long. The V and J ends lost 8 bases and 4 bases respectively, with 17 bases between them. Germline CDR1 LNHDA, CDR2 SQIVND (reference sequence).

This clone was counted a few times. V is TRBV9 and J is TRBJ2-3, with TRBD2 identical over 9 bases. J was trimmed by 2 bases and V by 4 bases; bases with no gene match: 8. This CDR3 is built from 16 residues. Germline CDR1 SGDLS, CDR2 YYNGEE. The DNA of the CDR3 is TGTGCCAGCAGCCGTCTAGCGGGGTCACCCACAGATACGCAGTATTTT. Protein sequence: CASSRLAGSPTDTQYF.